Below, 2 T cell receptor beta chains from the same sample are listed, as sequenced in a study of T cell changes during pregnancy in multiple sclerosis (dated by TCRdb to between 2017 and 2020). Preparation of the library involved the immunoSEQ multiplex PCR assay. TCRdb took this table from immuneACCESS and kept in-frame rearrangements with V and J called. Such tables lack part of the clones; where checked against another copy, unresolved V genes explain under half of the gap, and the rest is unexplained. Within this sample are about 45,000 clones, with approximately 88% of them counted one time only. The top ten constitute roughly 0.57% of the sample. Sequencing used CD4+ T cells from peripheral blood mononuclear cells, obtained in the first trimester of pregnancy. These receptors were obtained from a female donor with multiple sclerosis, enrolled in a pregnancy study.

The gene calls are TRBV11-3 and TRBJ2-7; tentative D call: TRBD2 (5 bases). CDR1 and CDR2 from the germline V gene are SGHNT and YENEEA. V dropped 4 bases and J dropped 6 bases, with 13 bases sitting between them. The CDR3 loop spans 13 amino acids. Here the CDR3 DNA reads TGTGCCAGCAGCTCTTCTCGGAGCGGCGAGCAGTACTTC. Amino acid sequence: CASSSSRSGEQYF. The whole variable domain, filled in from reference TRBV11-3 and TRBJ2-7, reads EAGVVQSPRYKIIEKKQPVAFWCNPISGHNTLYWYLQNLGQGPELLIRYENEEAVDDSQLPKDRFSAERLKGVDSTLKIQPAELGDSAVYLCASSSSRSGEQYFGPGTRLTVT.

The chain employs TRBV2 and TRBJ2-5; TRBD2 agrees at 9 bases. From germline, CDR1 is SNHLY and CDR2 FYNNEI. This CDR3 has 15 amino acids. V was clipped by 2 bases and J by 1 base; unmatched bases: 2. CDR3 DNA: TGTGCCAGCAGTGAACCGGGACTAGCCCAAGAGACCCAGTACTTC. Amino acid sequence: CASSEPGLAQETQYF. Combining the CDR3 with reference TRBV2 and TRBJ2-5 gives the whole variable domain EPEVTQTPSHQVTQMGQEVILRCVPISNHLYFYWYRQILGQKVEFLVSFYNNEISEKSEIFDDQFSVERPDGSNFTLKIRSTKLEDSAMYFCASSEPGLAQETQYFGPGTRLLVL.